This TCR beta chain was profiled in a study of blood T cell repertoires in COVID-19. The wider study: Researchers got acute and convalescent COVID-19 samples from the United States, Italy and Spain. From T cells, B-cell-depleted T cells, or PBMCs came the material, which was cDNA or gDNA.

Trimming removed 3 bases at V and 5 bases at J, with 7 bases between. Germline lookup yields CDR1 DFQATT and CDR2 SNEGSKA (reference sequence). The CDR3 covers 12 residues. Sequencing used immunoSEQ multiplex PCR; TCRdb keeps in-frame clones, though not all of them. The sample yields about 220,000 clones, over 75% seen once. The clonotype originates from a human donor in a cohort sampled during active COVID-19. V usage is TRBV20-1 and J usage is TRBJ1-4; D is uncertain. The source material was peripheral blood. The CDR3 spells CSASWQNEKLFF. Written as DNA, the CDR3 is TGCAGTGCTAGTTGGCAGAATGAAAAACTGTTTTTT.